This T cell receptor beta chain was observed in a study of shared clonotypes between healthy human individuals. Overall study context: A couple of women and a few men aged 18 to 49 served as donors.

CDR3 length: 16 amino acids. The V segment lost 6 bases and the J segment 3 bases; nucleotides outside the gene matches: 12. Germline CDR1 reads LNHDA; CDR2 reads SQIVND (reference sequence). The sample holds one count of this clone. Without sorting, samples used some 90 million PBMCs for genomic DNA. The protocol was immunoSEQ multiplex PCR, while the TCRdb copy is restricted to in-frame clones and leaves out a portion. The sample gives some 470,000 clones, 76% of which show up once; 13% is in the top ten. Sequencing was done on a sample of PBMCs. The chain recombines TRBV19 with TRBJ2-5; 8 positions agree with TRBD1. The receptor's source is a woman in her 40s in good health. Some clones in this sample may be carry-over from other donors' samples. The CDR3 is CASRAMDRAPEETQYF. CDR3 nucleotide sequence: TGTGCCAGTAGGGCAATGGACAGGGCCCCTGAAGAGACCCAGTACTTC.